A single sample gave rise to the 27 T cell receptor beta chains below, sequenced in a study of T cells after yellow fever vaccination. One entry per CDR3 protein results from TCRdb running MiXCR on the 5' RACE reads. The table records approximately 22,000 distinct CDR3 sequences, 4% to 6% of them present only once. Material: PBMCs, either bulk or a sorted T-cell subset (CD4+, CD8+, memory, or dextramer-sorted; not recorded which), obtained roughly 47 days after the first yellow fever vaccination. The receptors were gathered from a man aged 18 to 30 who received the YFV17D yellow fever vaccine.

By share, this clonotype ranks as medium-sized. The CDR3 DNA reads TGCAGTGCTAGAAACAGGGGATATGGCTACACCTTC. Residues: CSARNRGYGYTF. This chain links TRBV20-1 with TRBJ1-2, with 7 positions matching TRBD1. Germline V gene data show CDR1 as DFQATT and CDR2 as SNEGSKA (reference sequence). The CDR3 is 12 residues long. Trimming at V came to 2 bases and at J to 5 bases, leaving 2 bases not matched to a gene.

This clonotype occurred many times. The chain employs TRBV7-3 and TRBJ2-3, with D perhaps TRBD2 (6 bases). The CDR3 has 17 residues. Germline loops: CDR1 SGHTA, CDR2 FQGTGA. Trimming cost V 3 bases and J 0 bases, with 16 bases left between them. The CDR3 DNA reads TGTGCCAGCAGCTTCCCAAGTAGCGGACGCAGCACAGATACGCAGTATTTT. Amino acid sequence: CASSFPSSGRSTDTQYF.

This clonotype was found many times. The CDR3 DNA follows: TGTGCCAGCAGCTTAAGGGGACTCACAGATACGCAGTATTTT. Its translation is CASSLRGLTDTQYF. The chain is built from TRBV7-3 and TRBJ2-3; perhaps TRBD2 as D (6 bases). The CDR3 is made up of 14 amino acids. V lost 1 base to trimming and J lost 2 bases, with 7 bases between them. Germline V CDR1 and CDR2: SGHTA, FQGTGA.

This clonotype was counted a single time. A clone one base away is much larger, so this may be a read error. The genes are TRBV7-6 and TRBJ2-6, with TRBD1 matching over 7 bases. CDR1 and CDR2 (germline): SGHVS, FNYEAQ. The CDR3 has 16 residues. The CDR3 sequence: CANSGFRGNGANVLTF. For the CDR3, the DNA is TGTGCCAACAGCGGATTCAGGGGGAACGGGGCCAACGTCCTGACTTTC.

This clonotype showed up many times. V gene TRBV9 combines with J gene TRBJ1-5; D is unclear. V lost 4 bases and J 9 bases, leaving 14 bases between the germline ends. The CDR3 is made up of 13 amino acids. Germline V lookup: CDR1 SGDLS, CDR2 YYNGEE. For the CDR3, the DNA is TGTGCCAGCAGCCCCGGACGGGTCGGGCCCCAGCATTTT. It codes for CASSPGRVGPQHF.

This clonotype appeared many times. The chain links TRBV7-2 to TRBJ1-2; the D is unclear. CDR3 size: 13 residues. V lost 6 bases and J 2 bases, leaving 10 bases between the germline ends. From germline, CDR1 is SGHTA and CDR2 FQGNSA. In DNA, the CDR3 is TGTGCCAGCAGTTCCCAGTTCAACTATGGCTACACCTTC. This translates into CASSSQFNYGYTF.

The table lists this clonotype with many counts. The chain joins TRBV5-1 to TRBJ2-5; possible D gene TRBD1, 6 bases. Germline CDR1 SGHRS, CDR2 YFSETQ. Trimming removed 1 base from V and 4 bases from J, with 8 bases in between. The CDR3 has 13 residues. The CDR3 bases are TGCGCCAGCAGCTTGTACAGGGCAGAGACCCAGTACTTC. It yields the protein CASSLYRAETQYF.

The genes are TRBV6-4 and TRBJ1-6; D remains unclear. This CDR3 has 13 residues. V lost 9 bases and J lost 2, with 8 bases in between. CDR1 and CDR2 (germline): MRHNA, SNTAGT. CDR3 region: CARRKAYNSPLHF. CDR3 nucleotide sequence: TGTGCCAGACGAAAGGCCTATAATTCACCCCTCCACTTT.

This clonotype occurred many times. The chain carries TRBV2 and TRBJ1-1; D uncertain. Germline CDR1 SNHLY, CDR2 FYNNEI. The V end was cut by 7 bases, the J end by 1 base, with 4 bases between. This CDR3 spans 11 amino acids. CDR3 in amino acids: CASTGNTEAFF. As DNA, the CDR3 is TGTGCCAGCACAGGGAACACTGAAGCTTTCTTT.

This clonotype appeared many times. The V call is TRBV20-1, the J call TRBJ2-3; 8 bases are shared with TRBD2. The V segment lost 3 bases and the J segment 3 bases; nucleotides outside the gene matches: 8. CDR1 and CDR2 from the germline V gene are DFQATT and SNEGSKA (reference sequence). The CDR3 contains 15 residues. CDR3 amino acids: CSARIGGAGTDTQYF. The CDR3 nucleotides read TGCAGTGCTAGGATCGGGGGGGCAGGGACAGATACGCAGTATTTT.

This clonotype was seen repeatedly, ten times or more. The CDR3 DNA follows: TGCGCCAGCAGCCGAGGGGGACTAGCGGCCCTAGGTAATGAGCAGTTCTTC. The encoded protein is CASSRGGLAALGNEQFF. The chain recombines TRBV4-1 with TRBJ2-1, with 11 bases lining up with TRBD2. Trimming took 4 bases from V and 7 from J; bases not matched to a gene: 12. The CDR3 is 17 residues long. Germline V gene lookup returns CDR1 MGHRA and CDR2 YSYEKL.

This clonotype was observed many times. The rearrangement joins TRBV6-1 to TRBJ2-1; 7 bases map to TRBD2. The germline V gene encodes CDR1 MNHNS and CDR2 SASEGT. The CDR3 spans 15 residues. V gave up 3 bases and J gave up 3 bases; unmatched junction bases: 5. The CDR3 is CASSDGAGDYNEQFF. The CDR3 nucleotides read TGTGCCAGCAGTGACGGGGCGGGGGACTACAATGAGCAGTTCTTC.

This clonotype has at least ten counts. The rearrangement uses TRBV4-3 and TRBJ2-6, with D uncertain. The CDR3 sequence is 17 residues long. From germline, CDR1 is LGHNA and CDR2 YSLEER. Trimming took 0 bases from V and 4 from J, leaving 13 bases between them. CDR3 residues: CASSQDLKGSGANVLTF. The CDR3, as DNA: TGCGCCAGCAGCCAAGATCTGAAAGGTTCCGGGGCCAACGTCCTGACTTTC.

This clonotype showed up many times. The V call is TRBV29-1, the J call TRBJ2-6; 7 positions agree with TRBD2. Germline V CDR1 and CDR2: SQVTM, ANQGSEA. The CDR3 spans 14 residues. With V trimmed by 4 bases and J by 4 bases, 4 bases remained unmatched. The CDR3 here is CSVVGGLGANVLTF. The CDR3 DNA reads TGCAGCGTTGTGGGAGGGCTAGGGGCCAACGTCCTGACTTTC.

On this clonotype itself: A much bigger clone sits one base away, suggesting this may be a read error. This chain uses TRBV25-1 with TRBJ1-5; D is ambiguous. Per germline, CDR1 MGHDK and CDR2 SYGVNS. The CDR3 length is 15 residues. V gave up 3 bases and J gave up 5 bases, with 14 bases separating them. This CDR3 reads CASSERDGNYQPQHF. Here the CDR3 DNA reads TGTGCCAGCAGTGAGAGAGACGGAAACTATCAGCCCCAGCATTTT.

In this sample, this clonotype turned up many times. The chain has TRBV4-1 and TRBJ1-1; no firm D call. Germline CDR1 reads MGHRA; CDR2 reads YSYEKL. The CDR3 spans 12 residues. The V end lost 1 base, the J end lost 4 bases, and 4 bases lay between the germline ends. CDR3 loop: CASSQVSTEAFF. CDR3 in DNA: TGCGCCAGCAGCCAAGTAAGCACTGAAGCTTTCTTT.

The sample holds many counts of this clonotype. The genes are TRBV20-1 and TRBJ2-7, with 9 bases identical to TRBD2. This CDR3 is built from 15 residues. V lost 6 bases and J lost 1; bases outside the gene matches: 10. The V gene's germline CDR1 is DFQATT and CDR2 SNEGSKA (reference sequence). CDR3 protein: CSATPAGGQSYEQYF. CDR3 coding DNA: TGCAGTGCCACGCCAGCGGGGGGCCAATCCTACGAGCAGTACTTC.

The J gene is TRBJ2-1, the V gene TRBV4-2; 12 bases map to TRBD2. Trimming took 9 bases from V and 6 from J; bases not matched to a gene: 9. In germline, CDR1 is LGHNA, CDR2 YNFKEQ. The CDR3 is made up of 15 amino acids. The CDR3 loop reads CARSEASGGANEQFF. CDR3 in DNA: TGTGCCAGAAGCGAGGCTAGCGGGGGGGCCAATGAGCAGTTCTTC.

The chain carries TRBV7-2 and TRBJ2-5; the D call may be TRBD1 or TRBD2 (5 bases each). Germline CDR1 reads SGHTA; CDR2 reads FQGNSA. The CDR3 runs 17 residues. The V and J ends lost 5 bases and 1 base respectively, with 20 bases between them. The CDR3 spells CASSRGLKSGTQETQYF. The CDR3 nucleotides read TGTGCCAGCAGCCGAGGGCTAAAATCCGGGACCCAAGAGACCCAGTACTTC.

This clonotype was recorded at least ten times. The V gene is TRBV12-3 or TRBV12-4, the J gene TRBJ1-3, with D hard to call. The germline V and J ends were trimmed by 1 base and 0 bases, with 4 bases remaining between them. The CDR3 is 14 residues long. CDR3 sequence reads: CASSLGYSGNTIYF. In DNA form, the CDR3 reads TGTGCCAGCAGTTTAGGGTACTCTGGAAACACCATATATTTT.

This clonotype was detected ten times or more. This sequence joins TRBV7-2 and TRBJ2-1, with a tentative D call TRBD2 (5 bases). Per the germline V gene, CDR1 is SGHTA and CDR2 is FQGNSA. The CDR3 runs 15 residues. Trimming cost V 5 bases and J 0 bases, with 11 bases left between them. The DNA of the CDR3 is TGTGCCAGCAGCACTAGTACACGCTCCTACAATGAGCAGTTCTTC. Its translation: CASSTSTRSYNEQFF.

This clonotype was counted many times. CDR3 nucleotide sequence: TGCAGTGCTAGGGATAGGATAATGGGACTAGCGGGGGAGAACATTCAGTACTTC. Translation: CSARDRIMGLAGENIQYF. The V call is TRBV20-1, the J call TRBJ2-4, with 14 bases that match TRBD2. Germline CDR1 is DFQATT and CDR2 is SNEGSKA (reference sequence). The V segment lost 3 bases and the J segment 7 bases; nucleotides outside the gene matches: 14. The CDR3 consists of 18 residues.

This clonotype was found many times. V usage is TRBV5-1 and J usage is TRBJ2-3; 11 bases are shared with TRBD2. Unmatched junction bases numbered 2, after V lost 2 bases and J lost 0 bases. The germline V gene has CDR1 SGHRS and CDR2 YFSETQ. The CDR3 has 16 residues. This CDR3 reads CASSLLAGVSTDTQYF. The CDR3 bases are TGCGCCAGCAGCTTACTAGCGGGAGTGAGCACAGATACGCAGTATTTT.

Ten or more counts support this clonotype. J is TRBJ2-1 and V is TRBV5-4, with TRBD2 matching over 7 bases. CDR3 length: 18 amino acids. CDR1 and CDR2 (germline): SGHNT, YYREEE (reference sequence). The V and J ends lost 2 bases and 0 bases, in that order; junction bases with no gene match: 11. CDR3 in DNA: TGTGCCAGCAGCTTATGGGTTGGGGGGGGGAGCTCCTACAATGAGCAGTTCTTC. Protein product: CASSLWVGGGSSYNEQFF.

This clonotype was observed at least ten times. The chain links TRBV19 to TRBJ1-1; TRBD1 might be the D (5 bases). CDR1 LNHDA and CDR2 SQIVND come from the germline V gene (reference sequence). This CDR3 has 14 residues. Trimming stripped 1 base from V and 1 base from J, with 7 bases between. The CDR3 bases are TGTGCCAGTAGTATAGTTGGGGCGAACACTGAAGCTTTCTTT. Its protein is CASSIVGANTEAFF. Complete variable domain (other parts from reference TRBV19 and TRBJ1-1): DGGITQSPKYLFRKEGQNVTLSCEQNLNHDAMYWYRQDPGQGLRLIYYSQIVNDFQKGDIAEGYSVSREKKESFPLTVTSAQKNPTAFYLCASSIVGANTEAFFGQGTRLTVV.

This clonotype was recorded at least ten times. The chain couples TRBV20-1 to TRBJ2-5; D gene ambiguous. Trimming took off 1 base at V and 2 bases at J, with 11 bases between the two ends. Looked up from germline, CDR1 is DFQATT and CDR2 is SNEGSKA (reference sequence). This CDR3 spans 14 amino acids. The CDR3 DNA is TGCAGTGCTAGAGGATACTCGAAGCAAGAGACCCAGTACTTC. Translating gives CSARGYSKQETQYF.

This clonotype was recorded many times. The genes are TRBV12-3 or TRBV12-4 and TRBJ1-6, with a possible D match to TRBD1 (5 bases). Trimming shortened V by 4 bases and J by 7 bases, and 11 bases separated the two germline ends. This CDR3 region has 14 residues. Here the CDR3 DNA reads TGTGCCAGCAGTTCGACAGTAATGAATTCACCCCTCCACTTT. The encoded protein is CASSSTVMNSPLHF.